This passage covers 21 T cell receptor beta chains from one sample sequenced in a study of blood T cells in healthy people across ages. PCR was performed a second time for about 7 to 11 cycles using a sample-barcoded 5' primer and a J-beta primer mix. Each CDR3 protein gets one entry after TCRdb re-called the 5' RACE reads with MiXCR. The repertoire holds more than 650,000 distinct CDR3 sequences, with approximately 24% as singletons. This sample also belongs to another study, concerning T cells of mothers and their children.

Sequenced input: blood. These receptors originate from a boy between 5 and 17 years old in good health.

As regards this clonotype: The junction departs from germline at one end; a sequencing error may be responsible. The rearrangement uses TRBV5-1 and TRBJ2-5; the D is unclear. CDR3 length equals 10 residues. Germline V gives CDR1 SGHRS, CDR2 YFSETQ. The CDR3 here is CASSSIHLGF. CDR3 coding DNA: TGCGCCAGCAGCTCTATTCATCTGGGTTTC.

This clonotype was counted between two and nine times. The chain couples TRBV11-2 to TRBJ1-3, with D unresolved. Looked up from germline, CDR1 is SGHAT and CDR2 is FQNNGV. The CDR3 is made up of 15 amino acids. The V gene lost 6 bases and the J gene lost 0 bases, with 12 bases spanning the gap. CDR3 sequence: CASRPTKFSGNTIYF. CDR3 nucleotides: TGTGCCAGCAGACCTACAAAGTTCTCTGGAAACACCATATATTTT.

The sample holds a few counts of this clonotype. This chain joins TRBV29-1 and TRBJ2-5, with D unresolved. V was trimmed by 2 bases and J by 2 bases, leaving 9 bases between them. The CDR3 covers 13 residues. Germline CDR1 is SQVTM and CDR2 is ANQGSEA. The DNA for the CDR3 is TGCAGCGTTGAACTCCGGTTTCAAGAGACCCAGTACTTC. Amino acid sequence: CSVELRFQETQYF.

This clonotype has just one count. The J gene is TRBJ2-1, the V gene TRBV19; 7 nucleotides line up with TRBD1. Germline V lookup: CDR1 LNHDA, CDR2 SQIVND (reference sequence). The CDR3 sequence is 13 residues long. V lost 7 bases to trimming and J lost 4 bases; unmatched junction nucleotides: 4. The CDR3, as DNA: TGTGCCAGTATTGAGACAGGGTACAATGAGCAGTTCTTC. Its translation is CASIETGYNEQFF.

V and J are TRBV24-1 and TRBJ2-2; 7 bases agree with TRBD1. This CDR3 spans 14 amino acids. Looked up from germline, CDR1 is KGHDR and CDR2 is SFDVKD. J lost 0 bases, V lost 10 bases, and 4 bases had no gene match. In nucleotides, the CDR3 is TGTGCCACACAGGGGTTACCGAACACCGGGGAGCTGTTTTTT. The encoded protein is CATQGLPNTGELFF.

The gene calls are TRBV10-3 and TRBJ2-7, with D perhaps matching TRBD2 (5 bases). Germline CDR1 ENHRY, CDR2 SYGVKD. The CDR3 is made up of 14 amino acids. The V end lost 4 bases, the J end lost 4 bases, and 14 bases lay between the germline ends. DNA of the CDR3: TGTGCCATCAGTGCCCCGGGGAATCCATACGAGCAGTACTTC. It yields the protein CAISAPGNPYEQYF.

The chain recombines TRBV6-5 with TRBJ2-3, with 7 nucleotides matching TRBD2. The CDR3 is 16 residues long. V was pared by 3 bases and J by 1 base, with 7 bases of the junction left unmatched. Germline CDR1 MNHEY, CDR2 SVGAGI. The CDR3 region has the DNA TGTGCCAGCAGTTATCGACTAGCCGGGGGCACAGATACGCAGTATTTT. Amino acids: CASSYRLAGGTDTQYF.

CDR3 coding DNA: TGCAGCGTTGAGAAACAGGGGATCTCCTATAATTCACCCCTCCACTTT. Translated, it gives CSVEKQGISYNSPLHF. The chain carries TRBV29-1 and TRBJ1-6; 7 nucleotides line up with TRBD1. The germline V gene encodes CDR1 SQVTM and CDR2 ANQGSEA. CDR3 length: 16 amino acids. Germline trimming cut 3 bases from V and 0 bases from J; bases unmatched to any gene: 5.

CDR3 in DNA: TGTGCCAGCAGCTTAGGAGGGGGGCTGGACACTGAAGCTTTCTTT. Protein sequence: CASSLGGGLDTEAFF. The chain couples TRBV7-3 to TRBJ1-1; D is possibly TRBD1 (6 bases). This CDR3 is built from 15 residues. CDR1 and CDR2 from the germline V gene are SGHTA and FQGTGA. Trimming cost V 2 bases and J 3 bases, with 13 bases left between them.

This clonotype was observed a handful of times. The V gene is TRBV27, the J gene TRBJ2-3, with D possibly being TRBD1 (5 bases). Germline CDR1 reads MNHEY; CDR2 reads SMNVEV (reference sequence). This CDR3 contains 16 residues. V lost 5 bases, J lost 5 bases, and 20 bases lay in between. CDR3 in DNA: TGTGCCAGCAGTCCCCCGGACAAGATCACATTAGATACGCAGTATTTT. Protein product: CASSPPDKITLDTQYF.

V is TRBV27 and J is TRBJ1-4; D might be TRBD1 (6 bases). The CDR3 has 13 amino acids. The germline CDR1 and CDR2 sequences are MNHEY and SMNVEV (reference sequence). V lost 9 bases to trimming and J lost 0 bases, with 8 bases between them. The CDR3 loop is CASRTATNEKLFF. The CDR3 nucleotides read TGTGCCAGTCGGACAGCAACTAATGAAAAACTGTTTTTT.

The rearrangement links TRBV2 to TRBJ1-5; D possibly corresponds to TRBD1 (5 bases). The CDR3 runs 14 residues. Deletions cut 7 bases from V and 6 bases from J, with 16 bases between. The germline V gene encodes CDR1 SNHLY and CDR2 FYNNEI. For the CDR3, the DNA is TGTGCCAGCACTGGCGGCTGGGGCAGTCAGCCCCAGCATTTT. Its protein product is CASTGGWGSQPQHF.

The V call is TRBV9, the J call TRBJ1-1, with 8 positions matching TRBD1. V gave up 0 bases and J gave up 1 base; unmatched junction bases: 14. CDR1 and CDR2 (germline): SGDLS, YYNGEE. This CDR3 has 19 residues. The CDR3: CASSVAISDPGQGNTEAFF. The CDR3, as DNA: TGTGCCAGCAGCGTAGCTATATCGGACCCTGGACAGGGGAACACTGAAGCTTTCTTT.

This clonotype was recorded a few times. This rearrangement joins TRBV19 to TRBJ1-1; D might be TRBD1 (5 bases). The germline gives CDR1 LNHDA, CDR2 SQIVND (reference sequence). V was cut by 3 bases and J by 9 bases, with 11 bases left in between. The CDR3 totals 12 residues. This CDR3 is CASSMQQAQAFF. CDR3 coding DNA: TGTGCCAGTAGTATGCAACAGGCGCAAGCTTTCTTT.

The chain uses TRBV6-1 and TRBJ2-5; the D gene is possibly TRBD2 (5 bases). The J call may be in error: the DNA end matches TRBJ2-7 better. CDR1 and CDR2 from the germline V gene are MNHNS and SASEGT. The CDR3 runs to 14 residues. The CDR3 DNA is TGTGCCAGCAGTGTCCGGGAATATACCTACGAGCAGTACTTC. As protein: CASSVREYTYEQYF.

CDR3 protein: CASSDYLGRVESYNEQFF. The DNA of the CDR3 is TGTGCCAGCAGTGATTATCTAGGACGGGTCGAGTCCTACAATGAGCAGTTCTTC. The chain couples TRBV25-1 to TRBJ2-1; no definite D call. Germline V lookup: CDR1 MGHDK, CDR2 SYGVNS. V lost 3 bases and J lost 1, with 19 bases in between. This CDR3 has 18 amino acids.

This clonotype turned up a few times. The chain recombines TRBV29-1 with TRBJ1-1; D gene unclear. The V end was cut by 4 bases, the J end by 10 bases, with 10 bases between. Germline V gene sequence: CDR1 SQVTM, CDR2 ANQGSEA. The CDR3 has 10 amino acids. The CDR3 DNA follows: TGCAGCGTTGGGGATGCTGTAGCTTTCTTT. This codes for CSVGDAVAFF.

The V gene is TRBV9, the J gene TRBJ2-1; D not resolved. The germline gives CDR1 SGDLS, CDR2 YYNGEE. The V end was cut by 0 bases, the J end by 9 bases, with 13 bases between. The CDR3 extends over 14 amino acids. The chain's CDR3 is CASSVEGQVTEQFF. CDR3 nucleotides: TGTGCCAGCAGCGTAGAAGGGCAGGTCACTGAGCAGTTCTTC.

The genes are TRBV29-1 and TRBJ1-1; perhaps TRBD1 as D (5 bases). CDR3 length: 14 amino acids. Deletions cut 3 bases from V and 1 base from J, with 12 bases between. Germline CDR1 is SQVTM and CDR2 is ANQGSEA. This CDR3 is CSVDLAGGNTEAFF. CDR3 DNA sequence: TGCAGCGTTGATCTGGCCGGGGGGAACACTGAAGCTTTCTTT.

The rearrangement uses TRBV9 and TRBJ2-5; 9 positions agree with TRBD1. The CDR3 extends over 14 amino acids. J gave up 5 bases and V 3 bases, and 5 bases lay outside the gene matches. Germline V gene lookup returns CDR1 SGDLS and CDR2 YYNGEE. CDR3: CASSAWTGEETQYF. DNA for the CDR3: TGTGCCAGCAGCGCCTGGACAGGGGAGGAGACCCAGTACTTC.

This clonotype showed up just a few times. V gene TRBV12-3 or TRBV12-4 combines with J gene TRBJ2-1; 7 bases agree with TRBD1. The CDR3 is made up of 12 amino acids. Trimming took 7 bases from V and 8 from J; bases not matched to a gene: 5. CDR3 coding DNA: TGTGCCAGCACCCAAGGGGGCTATGAGCAGTTCTTC. This translates into CASTQGGYEQFF.